This T cell receptor beta chain was sequenced for a study of T cells in Graves' hyperthyroidism and ophthalmopathy. The overall study: Peripheral blood draws took place at initial diagnosis, ahead of any treatment.

What was amplified from RNA transcripts were TCR beta CDR3 regions. Carried out on the TCR CDR3, a first-round RT-PCR used the HTBI primer set. TCRdb re-derived calls from the multiplex PCR reads in MiXCR, one entry per CDR3 protein. The repertoire has a few hundred thousand distinct CDR3 sequences, approximately 17% of them found once; the top ten carry roughly 50%. The CDR3 loop spans 14 amino acids. Looked up from germline, CDR1 is SGHDT and CDR2 is YYEEEE. Trimming stripped 3 bases from V and 4 bases from J, with 10 bases between. This clonotype was observed many times. What it binds is not known. Overall study results and limits: Among thyroid clonotypes expanded above 0.001, most also appeared in blood.

Thyroid ultrasound and orbital computed tomography, with clinical symptoms and serum thyroxine and TRAb, informed diagnoses. PBMCs were obtained from 9 to 10 ml fresh peripheral blood. The specimen sequenced was blood. The rearrangement links TRBV5-6 to TRBJ2-2; D not resolved. The clonotype comes from a woman aged 55-70 years with Graves' ophthalmopathy. The CDR3 DNA follows: TGTGCCAGCAGCTCGACCTCCCTCACCGGGGAGCTGTTTTTT. It codes for CASSSTSLTGELFF.